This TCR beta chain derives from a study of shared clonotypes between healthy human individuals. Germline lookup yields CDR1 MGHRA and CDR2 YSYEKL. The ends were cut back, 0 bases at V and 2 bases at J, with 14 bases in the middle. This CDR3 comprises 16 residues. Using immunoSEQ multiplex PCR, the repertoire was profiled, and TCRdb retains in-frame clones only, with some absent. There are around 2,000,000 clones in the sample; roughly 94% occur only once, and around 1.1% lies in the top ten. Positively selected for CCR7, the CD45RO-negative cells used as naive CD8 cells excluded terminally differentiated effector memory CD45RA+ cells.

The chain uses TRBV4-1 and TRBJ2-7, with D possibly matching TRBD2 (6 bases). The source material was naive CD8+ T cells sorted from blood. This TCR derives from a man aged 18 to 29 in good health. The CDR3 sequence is CASSQDAGSGTYEQYF. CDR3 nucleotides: TGCGCCAGCAGCCAAGATGCGGGGAGCGGAACCTACGAGCAGTACTTC.